This record concerns one T cell receptor beta chain sequence. Assay used: immunoSEQ multiplex PCR; TCRdb lists only in-frame clones, some missing. The repertoire holds some 100,000 clones, around 89% seen once, with approximately 15% in the top ten. This specimen belongs to a study of control samples from healthy donors and cancer patients. Losses at the gene ends were 6 bases for V and 0 bases for J; bases not matched to a gene: 10. The germline CDR1 and CDR2 sequences are LNHDA and SQIVND (reference sequence). The CDR3 is 18 amino acids. The TCR was taken from a woman in her fifties or sixties in good health. The gene calls are TRBV19 and TRBJ2-3; TRBD2 aligns across 12 bases. The sample comprised blood. The CDR3 DNA is TGTGCCAGTAGCCGTGCAGGACTAGCGGGGCGTAGCACAGATACGCAGTATTTT. It yields the protein CASSRAGLAGRSTDTQYF.